Shown below are 14 T cell receptor beta chains from a single sample sequenced in a study of shared clonotypes between healthy human individuals. TCRdb keeps only in-frame clones here, not all; method: immunoSEQ multiplex PCR. Among 600,000 to 700,000 clones listed, 60% to 75% were seen once. The sample taken for sequencing was memory CD4+ T cells sorted from blood. Subset noted: CD45RA-negative fraction. The receptors were sampled from a woman in her twenties or thirties in good health.

This clone was seen only once. CDR3 nucleotide sequence: TGTGCCAGCAGCAGGGGGCCCGGACGGCCCCAGCATTTT. It encodes CASSRGPGRPQHF. This chain joins TRBV28 and TRBJ1-5; 8 nucleotides agree with TRBD1. The CDR3 extends over 13 amino acids. The germline gives CDR1 MDHEN, CDR2 SYDVKM. Unmatched junction bases numbered 7, after V lost 6 bases and J lost 9 bases.

The chain carries TRBV19 and TRBJ2-1, with 8 bases matching TRBD2. V was pared by 3 bases and J by 5 bases, with 6 bases of the junction left unmatched. This CDR3 comprises 15 residues. Germline V lookup: CDR1 LNHDA, CDR2 SQIVND (reference sequence). The CDR3 sequence is CASSIGGTRHNEQFF. CDR3 coding DNA: TGTGCCAGTAGTATCGGCGGGACTAGGCACAATGAGCAGTTCTTC. The complete variable domain, with remaining parts taken from reference TRBV19 and TRBJ2-1, reads DGGITQSPKYLFRKEGQNVTLSCEQNLNHDAMYWYRQDPGQGLRLIYYSQIVNDFQKGDIAEGYSVSREKKESFPLTVTSAQKNPTAFYLCASSIGGTRHNEQFFGPGTRLTVL.

V gene TRBV19 combines with J gene TRBJ2-7, with TRBD2 as a possible D gene (6 bases). The V end lost 3 bases, the J end lost 3 bases, and 15 bases lay between the germline ends. Per the germline V gene, CDR1 is LNHDA and CDR2 is SQIVND (reference sequence). This CDR3 contains 15 residues. The CDR3 DNA reads TGTGCCAGTAGTATCACAACCGGGAGTGGCTACGAGCAGTACTTC. Translation gives CASSITTGSGYEQYF.

For the CDR3, the DNA is TGTGCCAGCCGCCCAACCTTTAGCGGGAGGAATTCGGGCGAGCAGTACTTC. Translation gives CASRPTFSGRNSGEQYF. The chain uses TRBV2 and TRBJ2-7, with TRBD2 identical over 10 bases. V was clipped by 8 bases and J by 6 bases; unmatched bases: 19. The CDR3 runs 17 residues. From germline, CDR1 is SNHLY and CDR2 FYNNEI.

This clone was detected only a few times. The chain recombines TRBV27 with TRBJ2-1; the match to TRBD2 covers 8 bases. The length of the CDR3 is 15 residues. V gave up 7 bases and J gave up 0 bases; unmatched junction bases: 5. CDR1 is MNHEY, CDR2 SMNVEV, per germline (reference sequence). The CDR3 DNA follows: TGTGCCAGCACTAAGACTAGCGCCTCCTACAATGAGCAGTTCTTC. Residues: CASTKTSASYNEQFF.

This sequence joins TRBV23-1 and TRBJ1-5, with D tentatively TRBD1 (6 bases). TRBV23-1 is annotated as an ORF whose role is uncertain. Trimming left V 3 bases short and J 7 bases short, with 25 bases between. The CDR3 loop spans 18 amino acids. The CDR3 coding sequence is TGCGCCAGCAGTCAGGGCGGGTTAACCCAGGGGCTCGAGCAGCCCCAGCATTTT. Translated, it gives CASSQGGLTQGLEQPQHF.

The V gene is TRBV5-6, the J gene TRBJ1-1; D gene ambiguous. There are 16 residues in the CDR3. From germline, CDR1 is SGHDT and CDR2 YYEEEE. Trimming pared 0 bases from V and 3 bases from J, leaving 15 bases between. The CDR3 sequence: CASSLEVGRVYTEAFF. CDR3 sequence (DNA): TGTGCCAGCAGCTTGGAGGTGGGTCGCGTGTACACTGAAGCTTTCTTT.

This clone was seen more than once but under ten times. This chain connects TRBV5-1 to TRBJ2-1; 15 bases align to TRBD2. With V trimmed by 0 bases and J by 15 bases, 10 bases remained unmatched. Germline loops: CDR1 SGHRS, CDR2 YFSETQ. CDR3 length: 16 amino acids. In DNA form, the CDR3 reads TGCGCCAGCAGCTTGGATGGGGGACTAGCGGGAGGTCGCCCGTTCTTC. The encoded protein is CASSLDGGLAGGRPFF.

The rearrangement joins TRBV7-6 to TRBJ2-7; 8 nucleotides align to TRBD2. CDR3 length equals 18 residues. Germline-derived CDR1 and CDR2 are SGHVS and FNYEAQ. V shed 5 bases and J 2 bases; nucleotides not matched to a gene: 17. The CDR3 spells CASSRRGLRTSNAYEQYF. In nucleotides, the CDR3 is TGTGCCAGCAGCCGCAGGGGACTCCGGACTAGCAACGCCTACGAGCAGTACTTC.

On this clone itself: A much larger clone is a single base away; this may be a read error. The V call is TRBV28, the J call TRBJ1-1, with D possibly matching TRBD1 (6 bases). Looked up from germline, CDR1 is MDHEN and CDR2 is SYDVKM. V shed 3 bases and J shed 0 bases, with 11 bases lying between them. There are 15 residues in the CDR3. CDR3 region: CASSFWGTLNTEAFF. The CDR3 nucleotides are TGTGCCAGCAGTTTCTGGGGGACACTGAACACTGAAGCTTTCTTT.

The rearrangement uses TRBV5-1 and TRBJ1-2; D gene ambiguous. Between the trimmed V and J ends, which lost 0 bases and 5 bases, there was a span of 5 bases. This CDR3 has 12 residues. The germline CDR1 and CDR2 sequences are SGHRS and YFSETQ. CDR3 DNA: TGCGCCAGCAGCTTGGGGAATTATGGCTACACCTTC. It yields the protein CASSLGNYGYTF.

This clone occurred a few times. V gene TRBV9 combines with J gene TRBJ1-1; 9 bases are a match to TRBD1. The CDR3 is made up of 15 amino acids. Looked up from germline, CDR1 is SGDLS and CDR2 is YYNGEE. The junction had 8 bases not matched to a gene; V was cut back by 3 bases and J by 5 bases. The CDR3 reads CASSAGGTGRTEAFF. DNA for the CDR3: TGTGCCAGCAGCGCGGGAGGGACAGGGCGGACTGAAGCTTTCTTT.

This clone is a singleton in its sample. The V gene is TRBV7-1, the J gene TRBJ2-7, with a possible D match to TRBD2 (5 bases). TRBV7-1 is flagged as an ORF with uncertain function. V shed 3 bases and J shed 9 bases, with 18 bases lying between them. The CDR3 extends over 14 amino acids. The CDR3 sequence is CASSSLPSAGVQYF. The CDR3 DNA is TGTGCCAGCAGCTCCCTCCCAAGTGCCGGGGTGCAGTACTTC.

As for this clone: Distinct nucleotide sequences in the sample also encode this CDR3. The chain combines TRBV5-1 with TRBJ1-5; 7 nucleotides align to TRBD1. V trimming: 4 bases; J trimming: 3 bases; junction bases outside the gene matches: 4. Germline V gives CDR1 SGHRS, CDR2 YFSETQ. CDR3 length: 14 residues. This chain's CDR3 is CASSPGTDNQPQHF. CDR3 DNA sequence: TGCGCCAGCAGCCCTGGGACAGACAATCAGCCCCAGCATTTT.